The T cell receptor (beta chain) described here comes from a study of T cell clones after liver transplantation (dated by TCRdb to between 2018 and 2021). Context from the whole study: ITN030ST, the source of the samples, was a randomized trial that attempted immunosuppression withdrawal within 2 years of liver transplantation. Donor-reactive T cell clones were identified by TCRbeta sequencing following a pre-transplant mixed lymphocyte reaction and were subsequently tracked in post-transplant blood. Third party-reactive TCRbeta sequences were also identified from pre-transplant MLRs to serve as an antigen-independent comparator for donor-reactive sequences. Three of the eight recipients were HCV-positive; the others were transplanted for non-autoimmune, non-viral indications. Subjects received no induction therapy and standard immunosuppression until randomization at 12-24 months post-transplant. Tolerance meant complete immunosuppression withdrawal for at least one year without liver enzymes rising beyond twice the upper limit of normal. Blood samples were taken pre-transplant, pre-randomization before withdrawal, and post-randomization after full withdrawal or failed withdrawal. The study cohort included 8 liver transplant recipients, of whom 3 were classified as tolerant and 5 as non-tolerant.

On the study overall, not on this receptor specifically: In most of the 8 subjects, regardless of tolerance or HCV status, circulating donor-reactive CD4 TCRbeta sequences dropped significantly post-transplant. The conclusions were preliminary, being limited by small, heterogeneous patient numbers and by non-standardized post-transplant time points. Donor-reactive sequences decreased more than third party-reactive sequences, which suggests partial antigen-specific deletion that was not related to withdrawal success. After accounting for repertoire turnover, donor-reactive detection was significantly reduced in 7 of 8 subjects for CD4 and 8 of 8 for CD8. Since no allograft tissue specimens were available, donor-reactive T cells may have migrated into the graft instead of being deleted. Low numbers of available donor cells limited the measurable donor-reactive repertoire in two subjects.

Reading the germline V gene (reference sequence) gives CDR1 SGHNT and CDR2 YYREEE. Trimming accounts for 2 bases at V and 5 bases at J, while the number of junction bases matched to no gene is 8. There are 15 amino acids in the CDR3, from cysteine to phenylalanine inclusive. Just CDR3 DNA is preserved here, 45 bases in frame from base 1. A note on this clone: It has no known antigen specificity. Base qualities were left out, and no much larger clone turns up one base away.

High-throughput TCRbeta CDR3 sequencing of frozen genomic DNA was performed by immunoSEQ, including PCR amplification, mapping, bias correction and internal controls. The source study handled its data this way. Only productive rearrangements were retained, and each unique TCRbeta sequence was defined by its CDR3 nucleotide sequence together with its V and J gene. For a sequence to be called donor-reactive, it needed a frequency of at least 0.01% and at least 5-fold expansion in CFSE-low cells compared with unstimulated pre-transplant cells. Minimum frequency thresholds were set for each subject on the basis of the unstimulated sample with the lowest template count, so that a detection power of at least 90% was ensured. Repertoire turnover was measured by Jensen-Shannon divergence between the top 1000 TCRbeta sequences post- and pre-transplant. Changes in detection of donor-reactive sequences were assessed with two-sided Fisher's exact tests. The table was pulled from immuneACCESS by TCRdb, which kept in-frame rearrangements only. Such tables lose some clones; where checked, under half of the loss comes from unresolved V genes, and the rest has no known cause. V, J and clone size are taken as reported in that table, and D and trimming were inferred from the DNA itself. Counted in this sample were 70,000 to 95,000 clones; 83% of them appeared once. Clones ranked in the top ten supply about 2.5% of the sample.

Unstimulated PBMCs, after thawing, were stained for CD3, CD4 and CD8 and then FACS-sorted into CD3+CD4+ and CD3+CD8+ populations. Each of the 8 studied subjects was randomized to immunosuppression withdrawal. The Qiagen DNeasy Blood and Tissue Kit was used to isolate genomic DNA. The TCR sequence derives from a human patient who received a liver transplant. Some T cells seen after a transplant may have their origin in the graft donor. The sequenced sample was CD4+ T cells from blood, obtained at the 22-month timepoint. The V and J genes are TRBV5-4 and TRBJ2-3; the central 7 bases match TRBD2. The nucleotides read TGTGCCAGCAGCTTCGGACTAGTTTTTCAAGATACGCAGTATTTT. Translated, this gives CASSFGLVFQDTQYF.